This T cell receptor (beta chain) comes out of a study of CD4 T cells in relation to SARS-CoV-2 and coronaviruses. General study points: In around 63% of donors, memory CD4+ clonotypes crossrecognized SARS-CoV-2 and at least one common cold coronavirus spike.

With 4 bases removed from V and 4 bases from J, the gap between germline ends came to 20 bases. The CDR3 is made up of 16 amino acids. Germline CDR1 reads SQVTM; CDR2 reads ANQGSEA. Worth noting for this clone: Its antigen is not identified.

Profiling relied on immunoSEQ multiplex PCR, and the TCRdb table lists in-frame clones only, not all of them. The sample consists of about 37,000 clones, 70% to 90% of them appearing once. Sequencing was carried out using memory CD4+ T cells from PBMCs. The chain employs TRBV29-1 and TRBJ1-3; no clear D. The TCR sequence derives from an adult with COVID-19. This chain's CDR3 is CSVGGWDSDAGNTIYF. The CDR3 nucleotides read TGCAGCGTTGGGGGATGGGATTCGGATGCCGGAAACACCATATATTTT.